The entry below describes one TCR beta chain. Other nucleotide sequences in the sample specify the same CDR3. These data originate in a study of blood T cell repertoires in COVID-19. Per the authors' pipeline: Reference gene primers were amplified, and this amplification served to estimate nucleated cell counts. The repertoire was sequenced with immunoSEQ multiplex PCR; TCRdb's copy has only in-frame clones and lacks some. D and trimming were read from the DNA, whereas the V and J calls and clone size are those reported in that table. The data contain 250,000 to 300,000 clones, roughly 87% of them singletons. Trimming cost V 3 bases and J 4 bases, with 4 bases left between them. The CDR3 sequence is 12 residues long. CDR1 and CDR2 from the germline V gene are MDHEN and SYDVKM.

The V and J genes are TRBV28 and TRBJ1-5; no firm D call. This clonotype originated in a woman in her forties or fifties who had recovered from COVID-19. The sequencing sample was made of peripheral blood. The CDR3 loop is CASSLLNQPQHF. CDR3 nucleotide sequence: TGTGCCAGCAGTTTGTTAAATCAGCCCCAGCATTTT.